A selection of T cell receptor beta chains follows, all from one sample in a study of T cell changes during pregnancy in multiple sclerosis. Repertoires were generated with immunoSEQ multiplex PCR, while TCRdb's copy carries only in-frame clones and drops some. The sample holds tens of thousands of clones, just under 95% seen once. This material consisted of peripheral blood, taken in the second trimester of pregnancy. Source of these receptors: a female donor with multiple sclerosis, enrolled in a pregnancy study. The CDR3 runs from the conserved cysteine through the conserved F or W. The D gene is left open where the match is weak. Clone size is not always given. Where it is, it says once, few, many or a class for expanded clones.

clone size,D gene,J gene,V gene,CDR3 length,CDR3 protein,CDR3 DNA
-,TRBD1,TRBJ2-7,TRBV4-1,15,CASSRSGTDSYEQYF,TGCGCCAGCAGCCGATCCGGGACAGACTCCTACGAGCAGTACTTC
once,TRBD1,TRBJ2-2,TRBV9,15,CASSGGQTNTGELFF,TGTGCCAGCAGCGGGGGACAGACCAACACCGGGGAGCTGTTTTTT
-,-,TRBJ2-6,TRBV7-2,16,CASSLFRGTGANVLTF,TGTGCCAGCAGCTTATTCAGGGGCACTGGGGCCAACGTCCTGACTTTC
-,TRBD1,TRBJ2-7,TRBV7-9,16,CASSLVTGGTTYEQYF,TGTGCCAGCAGCTTAGTGACAGGGGGCACTACCTACGAGCAGTACTTC
-,-,TRBJ1-1,TRBV5-8,14,CASSLHTGLTEAFF,TGTGCCAGCAGCTTGCATACGGGATTAACTGAAGCTTTCTTT
-,TRBD1,TRBJ1-1,TRBV5-6,13,CASSWGQYTEAFF,TGTGCCAGCAGCTGGGGACAGTACACTGAAGCTTTCTTT
once,TRBD2,TRBJ2-1,TRBV6-1,14,CASIPGTSGNEQFF,TGTGCCAGCATCCCCGGGACTAGCGGGAACGAGCAGTTCTTC
-,TRBD1,TRBJ2-7,TRBV11-3,18,CASSFDTEGQGNTYEQYF,TGTGCCAGCAGCTTTGATACTGAGGGACAGGGGAATACCTACGAGCAGTACTTC
-,-,TRBJ2-5,TRBV27,15,CASSKGTQYQETQYF,TGTGCCAGCAGTAAGGGGACACAGTACCAAGAGACCCAGTACTTC
-,-,TRBJ1-6,TRBV5-4,15,CASSKDSSYNSPLHF,TGTGCCAGCAGTAAGGACAGCTCCTATAATTCACCCCTCCACTTT